This T cell receptor (beta chain) derives from a study of T-cell reconstitution after alpha-beta-depleted transplantation in children. This sample's TCRbeta library carried unique molecular identifier barcodes. TCRdb independently ran MiXCR on the PCR reads; one entry per CDR3 protein. The sample contains about 830,000 distinct CDR3 sequences, roughly 16% of which appear only once. Remarks on this clonotype: Its antigen is unidentified.

Study conclusions and caveats: After transplant, high TCRbeta diversity at day 60 in some patients arose from surviving recipient T cells and thymic progenitors. It was reported that alpha-beta T cells came from several hundred expanded graft clones (about two months after transplant).

Germline V lookup: CDR1 SQVTM, CDR2 ANQGSEA. V dropped 0 bases and J dropped 0 bases, with 20 bases sitting between them. This CDR3 is built from 19 residues. The material was PBMCs, mostly from graft donor cells, obtained 360 days after TCRalphabeta/CD19-depleted stem cell transplant. This sequence originates from a male patient between 5 and 17 years old who had a stem cell transplant for acute lymphoblastic leukemia, so the T cells may come from the graft donor. The chain uses TRBV29-1 and TRBJ2-2; D might be TRBD2 (5 bases). The CDR3 DNA reads as TGCAGCGTTGAAGAAGGACTTGGCAGCTCCATATCGAACACCGGGGAGCTGTTTTTT. This sequence encodes CSVEEGLGSSISNTGELFF.